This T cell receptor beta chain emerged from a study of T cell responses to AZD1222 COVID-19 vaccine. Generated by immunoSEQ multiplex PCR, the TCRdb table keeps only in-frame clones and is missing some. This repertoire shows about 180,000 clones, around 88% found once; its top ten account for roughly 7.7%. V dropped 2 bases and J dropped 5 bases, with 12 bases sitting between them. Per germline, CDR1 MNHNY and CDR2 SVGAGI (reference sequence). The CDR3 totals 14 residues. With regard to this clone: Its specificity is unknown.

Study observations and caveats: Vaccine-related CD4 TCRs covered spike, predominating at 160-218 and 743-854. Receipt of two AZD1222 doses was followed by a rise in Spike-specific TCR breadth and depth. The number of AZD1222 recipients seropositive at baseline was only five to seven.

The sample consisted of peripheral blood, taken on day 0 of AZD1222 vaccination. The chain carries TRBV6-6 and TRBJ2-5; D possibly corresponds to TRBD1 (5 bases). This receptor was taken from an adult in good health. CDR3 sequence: CASSYGAQAETQYF. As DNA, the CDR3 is TGTGCCAGCAGTTACGGGGCCCAAGCGGAGACCCAGTACTTC.